The clone carrying this TCR beta chain was counted only a few times. Germline assignment: CDR1 SGDLS and CDR2 YYNGEE. The CDR3 is 15 amino acids. Trimming pared 0 bases from V and 5 bases from J, leaving 12 bases between. This entry belongs to a study of OX40 agonist ivuxolimab in advanced cancers. Measured with immunoSEQ multiplex PCR; TCRdb has only the in-frame clones, and not every one. The table has 71,000 or so clones, over 90% seen once. This chain joins TRBV9 and TRBJ1-5, with D possibly TRBD1 on 5 matching bases. Specimen: CD4+ or CD8+ T cells sorted from blood, collected in a trial of the OX40 agonist ivuxolimab. The sequence derives from an adult with an advanced solid tumor such as melanoma, head and neck, liver or kidney cancer. The CDR3 protein is CASSVGGGVDQPQHF. The CDR3, as DNA: TGTGCCAGCAGCGTAGGTGGGGGGGTCGATCAGCCCCAGCATTTT.